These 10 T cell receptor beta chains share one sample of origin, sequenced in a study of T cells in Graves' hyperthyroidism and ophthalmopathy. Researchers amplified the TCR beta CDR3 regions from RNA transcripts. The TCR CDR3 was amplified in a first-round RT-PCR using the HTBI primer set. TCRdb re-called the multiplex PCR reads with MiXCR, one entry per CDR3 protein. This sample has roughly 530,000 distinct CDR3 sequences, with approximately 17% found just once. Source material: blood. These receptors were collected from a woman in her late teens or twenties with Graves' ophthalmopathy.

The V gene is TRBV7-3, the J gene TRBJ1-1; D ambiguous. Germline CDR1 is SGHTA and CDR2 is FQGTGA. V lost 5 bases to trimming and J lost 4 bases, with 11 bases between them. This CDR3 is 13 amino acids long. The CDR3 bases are TGTGCCAGCAGCCAAGCGCGAACCACTGAAGCTTTCTTT. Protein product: CASSQARTTEAFF.

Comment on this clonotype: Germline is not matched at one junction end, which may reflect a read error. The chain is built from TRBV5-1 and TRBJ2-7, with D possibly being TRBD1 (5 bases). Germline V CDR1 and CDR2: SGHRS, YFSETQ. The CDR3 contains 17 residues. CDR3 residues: CASSLGSRRQSTYEHYF. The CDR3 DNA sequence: TGCGCCAGCAGCTTGGGGTCCCGCCGACAGTCGACCTACGAGCATTACTTC.

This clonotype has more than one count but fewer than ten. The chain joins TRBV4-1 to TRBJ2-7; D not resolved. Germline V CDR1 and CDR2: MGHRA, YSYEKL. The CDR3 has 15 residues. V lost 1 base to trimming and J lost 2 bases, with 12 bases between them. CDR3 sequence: CASSQVDTVTYEQYF. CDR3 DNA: TGCGCCAGCAGCCAAGTTGATACAGTGACCTACGAGCAGTACTTC.

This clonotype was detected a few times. In DNA, the CDR3 is TGTGCCAGCAGCCACAGGGAGGGGCCCTACGAGCAGTACTTC. Translating it yields CASSHREGPYEQYF. The J gene is TRBJ2-7, the V gene TRBV14; 7 bases agree with TRBD2. J lost 2 bases, V lost 3 bases, and 4 bases had no gene match. CDR1 SGHDN and CDR2 FVKESK come from the germline V gene. CDR3 length: 14 amino acids. The full variable domain, rest sourced from reference TRBV14 and TRBJ2-7, is EAGVTQFPSHSVIEKGQTVTLRCDPISGHDNLYWYRRVMGKEIKFLLHFVKESKQDESGMPNNRFLAERTGGTYSTLKVQPAELEDSGVYFCASSHREGPYEQYFGPGTRLTVT.

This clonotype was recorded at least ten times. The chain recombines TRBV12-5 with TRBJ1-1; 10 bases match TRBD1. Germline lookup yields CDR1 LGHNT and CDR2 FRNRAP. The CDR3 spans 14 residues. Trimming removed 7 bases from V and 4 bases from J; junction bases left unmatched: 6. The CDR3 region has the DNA TGTGCTAGTGCCTGGGACAGGGGAGGCACTGAAGCTTTCTTT. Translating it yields CASAWDRGGTEAFF.

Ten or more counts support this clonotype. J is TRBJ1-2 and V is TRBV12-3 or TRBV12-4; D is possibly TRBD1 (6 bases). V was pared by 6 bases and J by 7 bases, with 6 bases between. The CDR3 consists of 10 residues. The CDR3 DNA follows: TGTGCCAGCAGACAGGGTGGCTACACCTTC. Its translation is CASRQGGYTF.

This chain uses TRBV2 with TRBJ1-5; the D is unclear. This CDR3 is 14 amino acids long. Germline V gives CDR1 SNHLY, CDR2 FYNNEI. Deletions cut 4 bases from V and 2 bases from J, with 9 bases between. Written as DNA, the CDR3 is TGTGCCAGCAGTGTTCGGCAGGGCAATCAGCCCCAGCATTTT. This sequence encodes CASSVRQGNQPQHF.

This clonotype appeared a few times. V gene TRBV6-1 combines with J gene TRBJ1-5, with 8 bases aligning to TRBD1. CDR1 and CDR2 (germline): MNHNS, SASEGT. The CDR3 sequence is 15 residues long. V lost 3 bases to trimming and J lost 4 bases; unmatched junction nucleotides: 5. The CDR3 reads CASSDGQGNNQPQHF. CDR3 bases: TGTGCCAGCAGTGACGGACAGGGAAATAATCAGCCCCAGCATTTT.

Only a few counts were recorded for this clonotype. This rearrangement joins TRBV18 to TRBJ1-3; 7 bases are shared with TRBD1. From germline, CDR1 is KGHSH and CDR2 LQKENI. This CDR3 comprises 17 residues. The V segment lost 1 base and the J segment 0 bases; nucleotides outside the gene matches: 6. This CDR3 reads CASSPLKGGSSGNTIYF. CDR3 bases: TGTGCCAGCTCACCACTCAAAGGGGGCAGCTCTGGAAACACCATATATTTT.

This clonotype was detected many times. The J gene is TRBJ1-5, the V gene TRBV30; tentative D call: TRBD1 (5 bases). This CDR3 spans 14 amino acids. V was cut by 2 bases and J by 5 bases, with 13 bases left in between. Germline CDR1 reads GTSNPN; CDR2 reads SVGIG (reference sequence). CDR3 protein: CAWSRGRGDQPQHF. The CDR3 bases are TGTGCCTGGAGTCGTGGCCGGGGGGATCAGCCCCAGCATTTT. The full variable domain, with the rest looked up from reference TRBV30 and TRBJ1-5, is SQTIHQWPATLVQPVGSPLSLECTVEGTSNPNLYWYRQAAGRGLQLLFYSVGIGQISSEVPQNLSASRPQDRQFILSSKKLLLSDSGFYLCAWSRGRGDQPQHFGDGTRLSIL.